This entry features one T cell receptor beta chain sequence. No cognate antigen has been identified for it. The input lacks base qualities; no much larger clone sits a single base away. The record originates from a study of shared clonotypes between healthy human individuals (TCRdb year 2020). Background for the entire study: The cohort included three men and a couple of women between 18 and 49 years of age. For each donor, CD4 naive and CD4 memory were each given three plates, CD8 naive was given two plates, and CD8 memory was given one plate. To estimate repertoire size and how much clonotype sharing occurs between individuals, the study deeply sequenced the blood TCR repertoires of roughly 5 healthy adults. Libraries were prepared and TCR repertoires were sequenced by different laboratories using diverse techniques, in order to increase sequencing depth and limit assay-specific biases. Leukapheresis yielded between about 0.94 and 9 billion PBMCs per donor. Findings and caveats that apply to the study as a whole: Sharing across a few donors was observed for roughly 5% of naive CD4, 3.5% of naive CD8, about 2.5% of memory CD4, and around 0.44% of memory CD8 clonotypes. Rarefaction of sorted-subset datasets indicated incomplete sequencing despite the large sequencing depth. Sampling was restricted to blood, and TCR repertoires in tissues likely differ from the TCR repertoires found in blood. Naive subsets generally had larger estimated clonotype richness than memory subsets did. Compared with non-shared clonotypes, clonotypes shared by all four sorted-subset donors had higher generation probabilities. Pairwise subsampling indicated that sequencing depth was expected to affect the degree of clonotype sharing among donors. Because the study included a small number of donors, the genetic and exposure-history diversity represented was limited.

Donors were healthy HIV-negative adults with no recently reported acute infections or vaccinations. Only Caucasian adults living in Nashville, Tennessee, USA were represented among the donors. CD4+ T cells were enriched through magnetic negative selection, after which naive cells were positively selected on CD45RA and the remaining negative fraction served as the memory subset. Blood was obtained by leukapheresis, after which PBMCs were separated by Ficoll-Histopaque density gradient centrifugation and cryopreserved in liquid nitrogen vapor phase. Purity and quantity of every magnetically sorted T cell population were checked by analytical flow cytometry. From each sorted fraction, genomic DNA was isolated and quantified by UV absorbance on a Nanodrop 2000c. TCR CDR3 regions were amplified from genomic DNA by multiplex PCR using the deep immunoSEQ assay. Extracted genomic DNA from each cell subset was distributed evenly across all wells of several immunoSEQ 96-well plates, and each plate was treated as a replicate. For sorted subsets, each replicate PCR was loaded with around 220 ng genomic DNA, equivalent to some 31,000 T cell genomes. Purified libraries were quantified with a Qubit 3.0 fluorometer, sized on a Bioanalyzer 2100, and re-quantified with the KAPA Library Quantification kit. Every immunoSEQ 96-well plate was sequenced on a separate single-read 150-cycle Illumina NextSeq 550 flow cell. The original methods were these. Because the immunoSEQ output held only junctional sequences and lacked quality scores, the filtering could not match the filtering applied to full-length reads. Sequences were annotated with PyIR, a Python wrapper for IgBLAST v1.9, and V/J genes and CDR3 were assigned using IMGT germline references. Any read was removed if the V/J assignment was weak (E-value above 1e-6), the CDR3 was missing, or the read contained stop codons, out-of-frame junctions, or ambiguous translated residues. A V3J clonotype was defined by an identical inferred V gene, J gene, and CDR3 amino acid sequence. Percentage overlap between repertoires was calculated by dividing the number of shared unique clonotypes by the size of the smaller repertoire. RTK rarefaction, the Chao1 estimator, and Recon v2.1 estimates of unobserved clonotypes were used to assess repertoire richness. Generation probabilities were computed with OLGA for all TCRbeta clonotypes obtained by the gDNA method from a few donors. TCRdb retrieved this table from immuneACCESS and kept in-frame rearrangements only. Not all clones are present; in checked studies, unresolved V genes account for under half, and no reason is known for the remainder. Clonal size and the V and J genes are those of that table, whereas D and trimming came from the DNA. Counted in this sample were about 2 million clones; 85% to 95% of them appeared once. Together, the top ten hold 0.13% of the sample.

The sequence derives from a man between 18 and 35 years old in good health. Sequenced sample: naive CD4+ T cells sorted from blood. This specimen's cell subset or site label, per the study, means: CD45RA+ positively selected.

The DNA sequence follows: TGTGCCAGCAGTGGACTGGCTAGCACAGATACGCAGTATTTT. Its protein reads: CASSGLASTDTQYF. The chain joins TRBV27 to TRBJ2-3; the D segment could be TRBD2, given 5 matching bases. The germline V gene (reference sequence) yields MNHEY for CDR1 and SMNVEV for CDR2. V sheds 5 bases and J sheds 0 bases, leaving 9 bases between their ends. From the cysteine up to the phenylalanine, the CDR3 has a length of 14 residues. The DNA shown is the 42-base CDR3, in frame from base 1.